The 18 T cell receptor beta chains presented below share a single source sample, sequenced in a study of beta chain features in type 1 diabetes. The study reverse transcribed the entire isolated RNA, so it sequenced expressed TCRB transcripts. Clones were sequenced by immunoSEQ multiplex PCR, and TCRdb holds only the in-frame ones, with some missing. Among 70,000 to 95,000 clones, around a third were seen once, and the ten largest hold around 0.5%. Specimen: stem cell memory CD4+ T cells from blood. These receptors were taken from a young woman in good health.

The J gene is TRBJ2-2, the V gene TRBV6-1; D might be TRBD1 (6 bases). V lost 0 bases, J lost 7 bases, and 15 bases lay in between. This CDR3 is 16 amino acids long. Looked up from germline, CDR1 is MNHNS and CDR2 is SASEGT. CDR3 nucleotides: TGTGCCAGCAGTGAAGCTCGGACAGCGTTTTTCGGGGAGCTGTTTTTT. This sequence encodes CASSEARTAFFGELFF.

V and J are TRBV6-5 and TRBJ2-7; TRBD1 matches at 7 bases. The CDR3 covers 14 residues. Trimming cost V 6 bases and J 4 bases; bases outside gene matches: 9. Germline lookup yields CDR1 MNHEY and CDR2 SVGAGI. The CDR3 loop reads CASSQRQGWYEQYF. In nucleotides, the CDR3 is TGTGCCAGCAGCCAACGACAGGGTTGGTACGAGCAGTACTTC.

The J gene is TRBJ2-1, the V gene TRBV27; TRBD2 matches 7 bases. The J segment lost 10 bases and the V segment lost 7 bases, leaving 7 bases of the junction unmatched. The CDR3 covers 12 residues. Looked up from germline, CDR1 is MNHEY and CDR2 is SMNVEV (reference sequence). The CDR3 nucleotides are TGTGCCAGCATCCTAGCGGCGAGCGAGCAGTTCTTC. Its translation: CASILAASEQFF.

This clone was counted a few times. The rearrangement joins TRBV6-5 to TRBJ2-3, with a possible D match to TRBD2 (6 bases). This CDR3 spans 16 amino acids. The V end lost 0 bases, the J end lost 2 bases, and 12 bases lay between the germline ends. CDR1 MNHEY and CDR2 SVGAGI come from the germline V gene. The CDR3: CASSYSGGEVTDTQYF. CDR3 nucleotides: TGTGCCAGCAGTTACTCGGGGGGAGAAGTCACAGATACGCAGTATTTT.

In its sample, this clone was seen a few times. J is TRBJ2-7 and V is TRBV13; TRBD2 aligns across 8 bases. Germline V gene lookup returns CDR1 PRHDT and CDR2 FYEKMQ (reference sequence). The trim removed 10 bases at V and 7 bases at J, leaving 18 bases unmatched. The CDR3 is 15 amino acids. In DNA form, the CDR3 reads TGTGCCACTGGCACCGCGGGGGGCCCCCCGGGGGAGCAGTACTTC. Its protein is CATGTAGGPPGEQYF.

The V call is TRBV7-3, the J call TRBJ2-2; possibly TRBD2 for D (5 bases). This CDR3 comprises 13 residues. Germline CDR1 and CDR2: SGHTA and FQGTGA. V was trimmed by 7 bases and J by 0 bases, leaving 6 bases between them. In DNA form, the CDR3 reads TGTGCCAGCAAGCGGTCGAACACCGGGGAGCTGTTTTTT. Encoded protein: CASKRSNTGELFF. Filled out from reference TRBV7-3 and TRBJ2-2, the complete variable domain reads GAGVSQTPSNKVTEKGKYVELRCDPISGHTALYWYRQSLGQGPEFLIYFQGTGAADDSGLPNDRFFAVRPEGSVSTLKIQRTERGDSAVYLCASKRSNTGELFFGEGSRLTVL.

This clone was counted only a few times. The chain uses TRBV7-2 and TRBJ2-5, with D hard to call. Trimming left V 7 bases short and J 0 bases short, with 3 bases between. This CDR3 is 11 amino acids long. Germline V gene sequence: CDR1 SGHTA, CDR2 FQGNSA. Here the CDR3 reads CASTYQETQYF. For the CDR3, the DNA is TGTGCCAGCACCTACCAAGAGACCCAGTACTTC.

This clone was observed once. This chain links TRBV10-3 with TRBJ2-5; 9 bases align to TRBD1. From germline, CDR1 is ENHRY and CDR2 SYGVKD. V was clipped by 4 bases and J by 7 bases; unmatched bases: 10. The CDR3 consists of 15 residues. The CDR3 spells CAISGQDRGFGTQYF. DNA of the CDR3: TGTGCCATCAGTGGACAGGACAGGGGCTTTGGGACCCAGTACTTC.

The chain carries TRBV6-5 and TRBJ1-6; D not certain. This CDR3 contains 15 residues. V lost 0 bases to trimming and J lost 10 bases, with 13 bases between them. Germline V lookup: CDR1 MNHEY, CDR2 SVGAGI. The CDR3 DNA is TGTGCCAGCAGTTACTCGAGGGTCGGAGTCTCACCCCTCCACTTT. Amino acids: CASSYSRVGVSPLHF.

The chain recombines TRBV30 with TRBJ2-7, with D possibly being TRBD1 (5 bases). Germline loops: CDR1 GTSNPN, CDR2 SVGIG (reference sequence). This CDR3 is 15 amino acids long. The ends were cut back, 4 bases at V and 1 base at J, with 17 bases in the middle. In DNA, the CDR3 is TGTGCCTGGACCCCCCCAGGGTCACTATCCTACGAGCAGTACTTC. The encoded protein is CAWTPPGSLSYEQYF.

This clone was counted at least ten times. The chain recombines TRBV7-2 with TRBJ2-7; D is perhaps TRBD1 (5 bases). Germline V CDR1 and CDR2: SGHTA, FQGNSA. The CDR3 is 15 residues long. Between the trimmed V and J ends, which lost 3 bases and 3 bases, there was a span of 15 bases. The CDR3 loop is CASSFNVGRDYEQYF. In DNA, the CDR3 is TGTGCCAGCAGCTTTAACGTTGGCAGGGACTACGAGCAGTACTTC.

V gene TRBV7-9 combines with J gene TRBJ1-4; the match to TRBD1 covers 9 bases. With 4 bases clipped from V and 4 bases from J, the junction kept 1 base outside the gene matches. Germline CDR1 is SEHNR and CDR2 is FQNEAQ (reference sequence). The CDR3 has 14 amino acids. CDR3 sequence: CASSSGQGNEKLFF. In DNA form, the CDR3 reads TGTGCCAGCAGCTCGGGACAGGGTAATGAAAAACTGTTTTTT.

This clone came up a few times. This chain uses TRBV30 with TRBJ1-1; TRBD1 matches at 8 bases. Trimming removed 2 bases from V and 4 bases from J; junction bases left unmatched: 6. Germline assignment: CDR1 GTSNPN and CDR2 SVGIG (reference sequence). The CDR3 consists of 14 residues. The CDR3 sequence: CAWSTLTGVTEAFF. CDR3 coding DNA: TGTGCCTGGAGTACCTTGACAGGGGTCACTGAAGCTTTCTTT.

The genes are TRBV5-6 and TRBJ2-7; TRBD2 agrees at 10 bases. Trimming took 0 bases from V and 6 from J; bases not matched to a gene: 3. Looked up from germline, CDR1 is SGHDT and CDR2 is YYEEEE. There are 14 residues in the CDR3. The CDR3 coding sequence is TGTGCCAGCAGCTTGGGGCTAGCGGGAGCCGAGCAGTACTTC. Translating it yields CASSLGLAGAEQYF. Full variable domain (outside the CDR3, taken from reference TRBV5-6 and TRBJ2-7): DAGVTQSPTHLIKTRGQQVTLRCSPKSGHDTVSWYQQALGQGPQFIFQYYEEEERQRGNFPDRFSGHQFPNYSSELNVNALLLGDSALYLCASSLGLAGAEQYFGPGTRLTVT.

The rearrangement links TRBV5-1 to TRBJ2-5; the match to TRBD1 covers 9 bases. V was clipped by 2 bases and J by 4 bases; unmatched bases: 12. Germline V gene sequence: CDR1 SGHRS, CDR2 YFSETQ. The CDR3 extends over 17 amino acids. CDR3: CASSLPGQGAGGETQYF. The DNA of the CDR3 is TGCGCCAGCAGCTTACCGGGACAGGGCGCCGGAGGAGAGACCCAGTACTTC.

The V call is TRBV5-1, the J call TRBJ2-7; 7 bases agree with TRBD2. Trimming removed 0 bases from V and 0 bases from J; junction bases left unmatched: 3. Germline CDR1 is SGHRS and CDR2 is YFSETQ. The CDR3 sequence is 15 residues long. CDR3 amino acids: CASSLGGGSSYEQYF. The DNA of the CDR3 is TGCGCCAGCAGCTTGGGGGGCGGGAGCTCCTACGAGCAGTACTTC.

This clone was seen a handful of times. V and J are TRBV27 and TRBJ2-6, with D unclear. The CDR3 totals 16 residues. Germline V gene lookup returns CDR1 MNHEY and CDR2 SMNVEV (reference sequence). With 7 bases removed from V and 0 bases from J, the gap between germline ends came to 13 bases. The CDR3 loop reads CASKMQLTSGANVLTF. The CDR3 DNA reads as TGTGCCAGCAAGATGCAACTTACCTCTGGGGCCAACGTCCTGACTTTC.

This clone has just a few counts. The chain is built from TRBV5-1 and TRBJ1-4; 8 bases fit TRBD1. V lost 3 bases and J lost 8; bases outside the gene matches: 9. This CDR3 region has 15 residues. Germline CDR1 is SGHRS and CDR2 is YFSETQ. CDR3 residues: CASSSAGQGGEKLFF. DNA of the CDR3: TGCGCCAGCAGCTCCGCTGGACAGGGAGGAGAAAAACTGTTTTTT.